This TCR beta chain was identified in a study of shared clonotypes between healthy human individuals. Study conclusions and caveats: Genetic and exposure-history diversity was limited by the small donor number.

CDR1 is SGHDN, CDR2 FVKESK, per germline. This CDR3 has 12 amino acids. Trimming removed 1 base at V and 5 bases at J, with 6 bases between. Adult donors, all healthy and HIV-negative, had no recent acute infections or vaccinations. As for this clone: Its antigen is unknown.

Original analysis: Junction-only immunoSEQ sequences carried no quality scores, so filtering differed. Sequencing was performed with immunoSEQ multiplex PCR; in TCRdb, only in-frame clones are kept and a portion is missing. V, J and clone size are those of that table, while D and trimming were read from the DNA. The sample contains roughly 2.5 million clones, approximately 92% of which appear only once. The TCR was taken from a man between 18 and 35 years old in good health. Input material: naive CD4+ T cells sorted from blood. Subset denoted: CD45RA+ positively selected. V and J are TRBV14 and TRBJ2-7; D unclear. CDR3: CASSQGRHEQYF. The CDR3 DNA sequence: TGTGCCAGCAGCCAAGGCCGGCACGAGCAGTACTTC.